This is a list of T cell receptor beta chains from one sample in a study of blood T cell repertoires in COVID-19. Measured with immunoSEQ multiplex PCR; TCRdb has only the in-frame clones, and not every one. Here the sample spans approximately 130,000 clones, about nine tenths being singletons. Sequencing was done on a sample of peripheral blood. These receptors all stem from a man aged 45-65 years with active COVID-19. Each CDR3 is given with its conserved first and last residue. Each record gives: D gene, clone size, J gene, V gene, CDR3 DNA, CDR3 protein. A D gene is named only where the DNA matches it firmly. Rows give clone size only sometimes, using once, few, many, or a class for an expanded clone.

d_gene: .
abundance: once
j_gene: TRBJ2-7
v_gene: TRBV19
CDR3nt: TGTGCCAGTAGTATGGGGCGGAACTACGAGCAGTACTTC
CDR3aa: CASSMGRNYEQYF

d_gene: .
abundance: .
j_gene: TRBJ2-3
v_gene: TRBV3-1/TRBV3-2
CDR3nt: TGTGCCAGCAGCCAATGGACTAGCACAGATACGCAGTATTTT
CDR3aa: CASSQWTSTDTQYF

d_gene: TRBD1
abundance: .
j_gene: TRBJ1-2
v_gene: TRBV5-4
CDR3nt: TGTGCCAGCAGAACCTACACAGGGGGCTATGGCTACACCTTC
CDR3aa: CASRTYTGGYGYTF

d_gene: TRBD1
abundance: .
j_gene: TRBJ2-1
v_gene: TRBV7-3
CDR3nt: TGTGCCAGCAGCCTCGGGACAGCCAACAATGAGCAGTTCTTC
CDR3aa: CASSLGTANNEQFF

d_gene: TRBD1
abundance: .
j_gene: TRBJ2-5
v_gene: TRBV4-3
CDR3nt: TGCGCCAGCAGCCAAGGGACAGGAGAGACCCAGTACTTC
CDR3aa: CASSQGTGETQYF

d_gene: .
abundance: .
j_gene: TRBJ2-7
v_gene: TRBV5-4
CDR3nt: TGTGCCAGCAGCTTTCAGGGAACCTACGAGCAGTACTTC
CDR3aa: CASSFQGTYEQYF

d_gene: TRBD1
abundance: .
j_gene: TRBJ1-5
v_gene: TRBV12-5
CDR3nt: TGTGCTACCGCCCCGGGGACAGGGGGTTATCAGCCCCAGCATTTT
CDR3aa: CATAPGTGGYQPQHF

d_gene: TRBD1
abundance: .
j_gene: TRBJ2-3
v_gene: TRBV10-3
CDR3nt: TGTGCCACCACCTCCTCGACAGGGGGATTAGGAGATACGCAGTATTTT
CDR3aa: CATTSSTGGLGDTQYF

d_gene: .
abundance: once
j_gene: TRBJ2-5
v_gene: TRBV7-2
CDR3nt: TGTGCCAGCAGCTTAGGAAGCGTGGAGACCCAGTACTTC
CDR3aa: CASSLGSVETQYF

d_gene: TRBD1
abundance: .
j_gene: TRBJ2-5
v_gene: TRBV13
CDR3nt: TGTGCCAGCAGCCCCCGGGACAGTGGGGAAGAGACCCAGTACTTC
CDR3aa: CASSPRDSGEETQYF

d_gene: TRBD1
abundance: .
j_gene: TRBJ1-5
v_gene: TRBV11-3
CDR3nt: TGTGCCAGCAGCTTAACCCGGGACAGCTCTATACCATGTGGTCAGCCCCAGCATTTT
CDR3aa: CASSLTRDSSIPCGQPQHF

d_gene: TRBD1
abundance: .
j_gene: TRBJ1-2
v_gene: TRBV18
CDR3nt: TGTGCCAGCTCACCCTCGTCCAATTCCGGGACAGCCTATGGCTACACCTTC
CDR3aa: CASSPSSNSGTAYGYTF

d_gene: .
abundance: .
j_gene: TRBJ1-5
v_gene: TRBV18
CDR3nt: TGTGCCAGCTCACTTAACCGGGACATAGGTCAGCCCCAGCATTTT
CDR3aa: CASSLNRDIGQPQHF

d_gene: .
abundance: .
j_gene: TRBJ1-1
v_gene: TRBV13
CDR3nt: TGTGCCAGCAGCTTTTCGAGGAGGGGCACTGAAGCTTTCTTT
CDR3aa: CASSFSRRGTEAFF

d_gene: TRBD2
abundance: .
j_gene: TRBJ2-7
v_gene: TRBV25-1
CDR3nt: TGTGCCAGCAGTGGAGGGACTAGCGGCCACTACGAGCAGTACTTC
CDR3aa: CASSGGTSGHYEQYF

d_gene: .
abundance: .
j_gene: TRBJ1-1
v_gene: TRBV19
CDR3nt: TGTGCCAGTAGGTTCCCCGGGGGGCACCAACTTATGAACACTGAAGCTTTCTTT
CDR3aa: CASRFPGGHQLMNTEAFF

d_gene: .
abundance: .
j_gene: TRBJ2-7
v_gene: TRBV6-1
CDR3nt: TGTGCCAGCAGTGAAACGGTGTCCTACGAGCAGTACTTC
CDR3aa: CASSETVSYEQYF

d_gene: .
abundance: .
j_gene: TRBJ1-6
v_gene: TRBV10-1
CDR3nt: TGCGCCAGCATCAGGGAGGGGGTCTCCTATAATTCACCCCTCCACTTT
CDR3aa: CASIREGVSYNSPLHF

d_gene: .
abundance: once
j_gene: TRBJ1-4
v_gene: TRBV30
CDR3nt: TGTGCCTGGAGTCGGTGGGCCGGAAAACTGTTTTTT
CDR3aa: CAWSRWAGKLFF

d_gene: .
abundance: .
j_gene: TRBJ2-7
v_gene: TRBV6-6
CDR3nt: TGTGCCAGCTGGGCGAGCACCTACGAGCAGTACTTC
CDR3aa: CASWASTYEQYF

d_gene: TRBD1
abundance: once
j_gene: TRBJ2-5
v_gene: TRBV7-2
CDR3nt: TGTGCCAGCAGCCTCTCGTACCAGGGGGCGATATGGGAGACCCAGTACTTC
CDR3aa: CASSLSYQGAIWETQYF

d_gene: .
abundance: .
j_gene: TRBJ1-1
v_gene: TRBV5-6
CDR3nt: TGTGCCAGCAGCTTTCGCGCTGAAGCTTTCTTT
CDR3aa: CASSFRAEAFF

d_gene: .
abundance: .
j_gene: TRBJ2-7
v_gene: TRBV10-3
CDR3nt: TGTGCCATCAGCCGGTCCGACGGGTACGAGCAGTACTTC
CDR3aa: CAISRSDGYEQYF

d_gene: .
abundance: .
j_gene: TRBJ1-2
v_gene: TRBV10-3
CDR3nt: TGTGCCATCAGTAACCCCCCGGGACGGGAGGACTATGGCTACACCTTC
CDR3aa: CAISNPPGREDYGYTF

d_gene: .
abundance: .
j_gene: TRBJ1-2
v_gene: TRBV4-1
CDR3nt: TGCGCCAGCAGCCAAGGGATTTTCAGGGGCCCCTCTGGCTACACCTTC
CDR3aa: CASSQGIFRGPSGYTF

d_gene: TRBD1
abundance: .
j_gene: TRBJ2-7
v_gene: TRBV2
CDR3nt: TGTGCCAGCAGATGGGACAGGAGCTCCTACGAGCAGTACTTC
CDR3aa: CASRWDRSSYEQYF